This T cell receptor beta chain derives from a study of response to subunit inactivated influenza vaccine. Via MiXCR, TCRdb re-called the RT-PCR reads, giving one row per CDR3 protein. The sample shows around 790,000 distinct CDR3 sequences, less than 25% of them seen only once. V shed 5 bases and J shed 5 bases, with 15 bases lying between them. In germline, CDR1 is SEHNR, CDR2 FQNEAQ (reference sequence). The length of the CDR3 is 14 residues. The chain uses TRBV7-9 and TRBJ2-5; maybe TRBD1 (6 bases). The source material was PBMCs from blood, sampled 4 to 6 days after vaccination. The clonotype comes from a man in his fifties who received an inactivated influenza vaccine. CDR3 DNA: TGTGCCAGCAGCCCCCCCCAGGGACACGAGACCCAGTACTTC. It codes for CASSPPQGHETQYF.